A selection of T cell receptor beta chains follows, all from one sample in a study of shared clonotypes between healthy human individuals. Some clones are missing from TCRdb's copy, which holds only in-frame ones; the method was immunoSEQ multiplex PCR. This table holds some 1,400,000 clones, roughly 96% found once. Sequenced material: naive CD4+ T cells sorted from blood. Every receptor here comes from a man aged 25-45 years in good health. CDR3s include the opening cysteine and the closing phenylalanine or tryptophan. D genes are given only for firm matches. Only part of the rows carry a size: once, few, many, or a class if the clone is expanded.

d_call	clone_size	cdr3_length	v_call	j_call	cdr3_aa	cdr3_nt
.	.	14	TRBV5-4	TRBJ2-2	CASSLGQGRWELFF	TGTGCCAGCAGCTTGGGGCAGGGACGTTGGGAGCTGTTTTTT
.	.	14	TRBV10-3	TRBJ2-3	CATYWDTGADTQYF	TGTGCCACCTATTGGGACACGGGAGCAGATACGCAGTATTTT
.	.	13	TRBV11-2	TRBJ2-5	CASSLVGGETQYF	TGTGCCAGCAGCCTAGTGGGAGGAGAGACCCAGTACTTC
TRBD2	.	18	TRBV19	TRBJ2-2	CASSIDLSGLAEIGELFF	TGTGCCAGTAGTATAGATCTCTCGGGGCTAGCGGAGATCGGGGAGCTGTTTTTT
.	once	11	TRBV2	TRBJ1-2	CASSEDYGYTF	TGTGCCAGCAGTGAGGACTATGGCTACACCTTC
TRBD1	.	21	TRBV27	TRBJ1-4	CASNHRFGTGGETGINEKLFF	TGTGCCAGCAACCATCGCTTCGGGACAGGAGGTGAAACTGGGATTAATGAAAAACTGTTTTTT
.	.	14	TRBV9	TRBJ1-1	CASSVVGQNTEAFF	TGTGCCAGCAGCGTAGTGGGCCAAAACACTGAAGCTTTCTTT
TRBD2	.	15	TRBV11-2	TRBJ2-3	CASSSTLAREDTQYF	TGTGCCAGCAGCTCCACACTAGCGAGGGAAGATACGCAGTATTTT
.	once	15	TRBV10-3	TRBJ2-7	CAIRGVGLISYEQYF	TGTGCCATCAGGGGGGTCGGCTTAATCTCCTACGAGCAGTACTTC
.	.	13	TRBV28	TRBJ2-7	CASSQGTSYEQYF	TGTGCCAGCAGTCAAGGGACATCCTACGAGCAGTACTTC
TRBD2	.	15	TRBV5-8	TRBJ2-7	CASSFQAGGPREQYF	TGTGCCAGCAGCTTTCAAGCGGGAGGGCCGAGGGAGCAGTACTTC
.	.	12	TRBV6-6	TRBJ1-1	CASSFSGTEAFF	TGTGCCAGCAGTTTCTCCGGGACCGAAGCTTTCTTT
.	.	14	TRBV28	TRBJ2-7	CASTNSGHPYEQYF	TGTGCCAGCACTAACTCAGGGCACCCCTACGAGCAGTACTTC
TRBD1	.	13	TRBV28	TRBJ2-5	CATQRTGIETQYF	TGTGCCACCCAGAGGACAGGGATAGAGACCCAGTACTTC
TRBD2	.	18	TRBV19	TRBJ2-3	CASSLGLAGGRGTDTQYF	TGTGCCAGTAGTCTGGGACTAGCGGGAGGCCGAGGCACAGATACGCAGTATTTT
.	.	15	TRBV7-9	TRBJ1-5	CASSSPGFDNQPHHF	TGTGCCAGCAGCTCGCCAGGGTTTGACAATCAGCCCCATCATTTT
.	once	16	TRBV4-3	TRBJ2-3	CASSQDPGSSTDTQYF	TGCGCCAGCAGCCAAGATCCCGGTTCTAGCACAGATACGCAGTATTTT
.	.	16	TRBV7-2	TRBJ2-2	CASRPTILLNTGELFF	TGTGCCAGCAGACCGACTATCCTTCTAAACACCGGGGAGCTGTTTTTT
.	.	15	TRBV19	TRBJ1-5	CASSPRRGRNQPQHF	TGTGCCAGTAGTCCCCGCAGGGGACGCAATCAGCCCCAGCATTTT
TRBD1	.	16	TRBV5-1	TRBJ1-4	CASSTSGTGASEKLFF	TGCGCCAGCAGCACCTCCGGGACAGGAGCTAGTGAAAAACTGTTTTTT
.	.	16	TRBV5-1	TRBJ2-1	CASSYGTLGNLNEQFF	TGCGCCAGCAGCTATGGGACCCTAGGTAATCTCAATGAGCAGTTCTTC
.	.	16	TRBV5-1	TRBJ2-3	CASSLEPLASTDTQYF	TGCGCCAGCAGCTTGGAGCCCCTAGCCTCCACAGATACGCAGTATTTT
TRBD1	.	13	TRBV30	TRBJ2-7	CAGIGQGFGEQYF	TGTGCCGGGATCGGACAGGGGTTCGGGGAGCAGTACTTC
TRBD1	.	16	TRBV5-1	TRBJ2-5	CASSPGTGNTGETQYF	TGCGCCAGCAGTCCGGGGACAGGGAATACTGGAGAGACCCAGTACTTC
.	.	11	TRBV20-1	TRBJ2-7	CSAWINYEQYF	TGCAGTGCCTGGATCAACTACGAGCAGTACTTC
TRBD1	.	14	TRBV19	TRBJ2-7	CASSKGQLAYEQYF	TGTGCCAGTAGTAAGGGACAGCTAGCCTACGAGCAGTACTTC
TRBD2	.	15	TRBV2	TRBJ2-1	CASRETSGSGNEQFF	TGTGCCAGCAGGGAGACTAGCGGGAGCGGTAATGAGCAGTTCTTC
TRBD1	.	15	TRBV5-1	TRBJ2-2	CASRQGTGNTGELFF	TGCGCCAGCAGGCAGGGGACAGGGAACACCGGGGAGCTGTTTTTT
.	.	14	TRBV2	TRBJ1-1	CASKLDRRNTEAFF	TGTGCCAGCAAACTTGACAGGAGGAACACTGAAGCTTTCTTT
.	.	14	TRBV11-2	TRBJ2-1	CASSARLDENEQFF	TGTGCCAGCAGCGCGAGACTAGATGAGAATGAGCAGTTCTTC
TRBD1	.	17	TRBV2	TRBJ2-2	CASSETGTGGKTGELFF	TGTGCCAGCAGTGAAACCGGGACAGGGGGCAAAACCGGGGAGCTGTTTTTT
.	.	14	TRBV5-1	TRBJ2-5	CASRQGVGEETQYF	TGCGCCAGCAGACAGGGTGTGGGGGAGGAGACCCAGTACTTC
.	.	10	TRBV10-2	TRBJ2-1	CASRYNEQFF	TGCGCCAGCAGGTACAATGAGCAGTTCTTC
.	.	14	TRBV5-6	TRBJ2-1	CASSLGVFYNEQFF	TGTGCCAGCAGCTTGGGGGTCTTCTACAATGAGCAGTTCTTC
.	.	16	TRBV18	TRBJ1-2	CASSPPGVPGAEGYTF	TGTGCCAGCTCACCTCCCGGGGTACCCGGTGCAGAAGGCTACACCTTC
.	.	16	TRBV19	TRBJ2-2	CASSIEGLVNTGELFF	TGTGCCAGTAGTATAGAGGGGCTAGTCAACACCGGGGAGCTGTTTTTT
.	.	11	TRBV7-9	TRBJ1-5	CAGGQNQPQHF	TGTGCCGGGGGCCAAAATCAGCCCCAGCATTTT
.	.	13	TRBV28	TRBJ1-2	CASSLPAYYGYTF	TGTGCCAGCAGTTTACCGGCCTACTATGGCTACACCTTC
.	.	10	TRBV30	TRBJ1-2	CAWRGGGYTF	TGTGCCTGGAGAGGGGGAGGCTACACCTTC
.	.	15	TRBV6-1	TRBJ2-1	CASSGIRLSTNEQFF	TGTGCCAGCAGTGGCATAAGACTAAGTACCAATGAGCAGTTCTTC
.	.	14	TRBV19	TRBJ2-3	CASSLSGEGYTQYF	TGTGCCAGTAGTCTTAGCGGTGAGGGATATACGCAGTATTTT
.	.	15	TRBV7-8	TRBJ2-1	CASSLAVGGRNEQFF	TGTGCCAGCAGCTTAGCCGTGGGGGGCCGGAATGAGCAGTTCTTC